This T cell receptor (beta chain) was recovered during a study of blood T cell repertoires in COVID-19. About the research overall: Whether acute or convalescent, the COVID-19 samples came from the United States, Italy and Spain. The analysed material was cDNA or gDNA that came from T cells, B-cell-depleted T cells, or PBMCs.

Patients at the Seattle site were enrolled during active infection and followed longitudinally. Methods used by the authors: Reference gene primer amplification in the assay estimated nucleated cell counts. TCRdb keeps only in-frame clones here, not all; method: immunoSEQ multiplex PCR. V, J and clone size derive from that table, while D and trimming were established from the DNA sequence. The sample consists of over 250,000 clones, approximately 90% of them appearing once. Germline values: CDR1 SGHRS, CDR2 YFSETQ. Trimming took 3 bases from V and 0 from J, leaving 28 bases between them. The CDR3 consists of 21 residues.

Input material: peripheral blood. This chain connects TRBV5-1 to TRBJ1-5; weak D call: TRBD1 (6 bases). The receptor was derived from a woman aged 30 to 39 with COVID-19, enrolled during active disease. CDR3 sequence: CASSSNIRDGTPNPSNQPQHF. DNA of the CDR3: TGCGCCAGCAGCTCGAACATTAGGGACGGGACACCTAACCCTAGCAATCAGCCCCAGCATTTT.